This is a list of T cell receptor beta chains from one sample in a study of cytomegalovirus exposure and HLA in healthy donors. Profiling relied on immunoSEQ multiplex PCR, and the TCRdb table lists in-frame clones only, not all of them. This repertoire shows some 120,000 clones, about 76% found once; its top ten account for less than 2.5%. Sequenced input: PBMCs. The receptors were gathered from a woman in her forties in good health and CMV-seronegative. Both conserved end residues are part of each CDR3. Fields, in order: V gene, clone size, J gene, D gene, CDR3 protein, CDR3 DNA. The D gene is left open where the match is weak. Rows may omit the clone size; those that give it use once, few, many or a size class.

>TRBV5-6|.|TRBJ1-2|.
CASSLGALNYGYTF
TGTGCCAGCAGCTTGGGGGCGCTAAACTATGGCTACACCTTC
>TRBV5-6|few|TRBJ2-4|.
CASSSWQVDIQYF
TGTGCCAGCAGCTCGTGGCAGGTAGACATTCAGTACTTC
>TRBV19|.|TRBJ1-1|.
CASSPLGAPNTEAFF
TGTGCCAGTAGTCCCCTAGGGGCCCCGAACACTGAAGCTTTCTTT
>TRBV18|.|TRBJ1-1|TRBD1
CASSPQGANTEAFF
TGTGCCAGCTCACCACAGGGGGCGAACACTGAAGCTTTCTTT
>TRBV7-9|.|TRBJ2-1|.
CSSSAPQGGNEQFF
TGTTCCAGCAGTGCCCCGCAGGGTGGCAATGAGCAGTTCTTC
>TRBV5-6|.|TRBJ2-5|TRBD2
CASSEDGRQETQYF
TGTGCCAGCAGCGAAGACGGGAGGCAAGAGACCCAGTACTTC
>TRBV28|.|TRBJ2-1|TRBD2
CASSPPTSGNGNEQFF
TGTGCCAGCAGTCCTCCGACTAGCGGGAACGGCAATGAGCAGTTCTTC
>TRBV28|.|TRBJ1-1|.
CASRKQGTNTEAFF
TGTGCCAGCAGGAAACAGGGAACGAACACTGAAGCTTTCTTT
>TRBV19|.|TRBJ2-3|TRBD2
CASSPPGGTTDTQYF
TGTGCCAGTAGTCCCCCCGGGGGGACCACAGATACGCAGTATTTT
>TRBV7-9|.|TRBJ1-4|.
CASRPRGHEKLFF
TGTGCCAGCAGACCCCGAGGGCATGAAAAACTGTTTTTT
>TRBV7-9|.|TRBJ2-3|.
CASSLTGTDTQYF
TGTGCCAGCAGCTTGACTGGCACAGATACGCAGTATTTT
>TRBV11-1|.|TRBJ2-7|.
CASSLYREYEQYF
TGTGCCAGCAGCTTATACAGGGAGTACGAGCAGTACTTC
>TRBV6-5|.|TRBJ2-1|TRBD2
CASARSGSFNEQFF
TGTGCCAGCGCCCGGAGCGGGAGTTTCAATGAGCAGTTCTTC
>TRBV18|.|TRBJ2-7|TRBD1
CASSLDRGGQNGGEQYF
TGTGCCAGCTCACTGGACAGGGGTGGTCAGAATGGCGGTGAGCAGTACTTC
>TRBV6-5|few|TRBJ1-1|TRBD1
CASSYWGQPRDTEAFF
TGTGCCAGCAGTTACTGGGGACAGCCCAGGGACACTGAAGCTTTCTTT
>TRBV6-1|.|TRBJ2-7|TRBD1
CASRGQGRNEQYF
TGTGCCAGCCGAGGACAGGGAAGGAACGAGCAGTACTTC
>TRBV9|.|TRBJ2-5|TRBD2
CASSVAARAGGEETQYF
TGTGCCAGCAGCGTAGCAGCACGAGCGGGGGGCGAAGAGACCCAGTACTTC
>TRBV6-1|.|TRBJ1-1|TRBD1
CASRRTGWGTEAFF
TGTGCCAGCAGACGGACAGGTTGGGGCACTGAAGCTTTCTTT
>TRBV4-1|.|TRBJ2-1|TRBD1
CASSQGQGTSYNEQFF
TGCGCCAGCAGCCAAGGACAGGGGACGTCCTACAATGAGCAGTTCTTC
>TRBV4-2|.|TRBJ2-7|.
CASSQGFGQWSYEQYF
TGTGCCAGCAGCCAAGGGTTTGGCCAATGGTCCTACGAGCAGTACTTC
>TRBV30|.|TRBJ2-3|.
CAWSVRRASDGPDTQYF
TGTGCCTGGAGTGTAAGAAGGGCTAGCGACGGCCCAGATACGCAGTATTTT
>TRBV10-3|.|TRBJ1-1|.
CAISDHPLGQRGTEAFF
TGTGCCATCAGTGACCACCCCCTCGGACAGCGAGGCACTGAAGCTTTCTTT
>TRBV29-1|.|TRBJ1-2|.
CSVVGVGSNYGYTF
TGCAGCGTTGTCGGGGTCGGCTCTAACTATGGCTACACCTTC
>TRBV7-9|.|TRBJ2-2|TRBD1
CASSPPGTGGWDTGELFF
TGTGCCAGCAGCCCACCCGGGACAGGGGGCTGGGACACCGGGGAGCTGTTTTTT
>TRBV5-1|once|TRBJ1-6|TRBD1
CASRTGVNNSPLHF
TGCGCCAGTCGAACAGGGGTAAATAATTCACCCCTCCACTTT
>TRBV18|.|TRBJ1-4|TRBD1
CASSPVHSGTGDEKLFF
TGTGCCAGCTCACCCGTTCACTCAGGGACAGGGGATGAAAAACTGTTTTTT
>TRBV6-1|.|TRBJ2-3|TRBD2
CASKGLAGSTDTQYF
TGTGCCAGCAAGGGACTAGCGGGGAGCACAGATACGCAGTATTTT
>TRBV21-1|few|TRBJ1-1|.
CASSGTGGPEAFF
TGTGCCAGCAGCGGAACAGGGGGTCCTGAAGCTTTCTTT
>TRBV6-5|.|TRBJ2-4|TRBD2
CASSYSATSGTHF
TGTGCCAGCAGTTACTCGGCGACTAGCGGGACGCACTTC